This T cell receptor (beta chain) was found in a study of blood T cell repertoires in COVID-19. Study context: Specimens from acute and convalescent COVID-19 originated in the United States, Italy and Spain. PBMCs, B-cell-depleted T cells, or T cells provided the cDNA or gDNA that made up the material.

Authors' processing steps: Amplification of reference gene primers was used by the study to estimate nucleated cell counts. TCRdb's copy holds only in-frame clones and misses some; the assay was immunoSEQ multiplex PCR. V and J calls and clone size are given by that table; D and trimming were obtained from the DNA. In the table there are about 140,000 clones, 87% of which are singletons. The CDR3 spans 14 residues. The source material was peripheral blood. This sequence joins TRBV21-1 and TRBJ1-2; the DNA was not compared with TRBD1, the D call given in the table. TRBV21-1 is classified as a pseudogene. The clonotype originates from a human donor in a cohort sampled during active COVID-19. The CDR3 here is CASSKEAGNYGYTF. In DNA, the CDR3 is TGTGCCAGCAGCAAAGAGGCAGGGAACTATGGCTACACCTTC.